This record concerns one T cell receptor beta chain sequence. Its antigen is undetermined. Sequencing was performed with immunoSEQ multiplex PCR; in TCRdb, only in-frame clones are kept and a portion is missing. The repertoire holds around 2.1 million clones, approximately 94% seen once, with under 2% in the top ten. This sample was taken from a study of shared clonotypes between healthy human individuals. CD8 cells regarded as naive lacked CD45RO, were positively chosen for CCR7, and omitted terminally differentiated effector memory CD45RA+ cells. Study conclusions and caveats: Generation probability values for non-shared clonotypes were lower than those for clonotypes shared by all four donors.

The receptor was derived from a man aged 18 to 29 in good health. Some clones in this sample may be carry-over from other donors' samples. Sequencing used naive CD8+ T cells from PBMCs.

CDR3 sequence (DNA): TGTGCCAGCAGCACCAGGGATAGTCTGGGTGGGGACGTCTACGAGCAGTACTTC. The encoded protein is CASSTRDSLGGDVYEQYF. This chain links TRBV13 with TRBJ2-7; either TRBD1 or TRBD2 may fit D (5 bases each). This CDR3 has 18 amino acids. V was trimmed by 5 bases and J by 3 bases, leaving 26 bases between them. Germline V gene sequence: CDR1 PRHDT, CDR2 FYEKMQ (reference sequence).